This T cell receptor beta chain was profiled in a study of blood T cell repertoires in COVID-19 (dated by TCRdb to 2018 to 2021). Context from the whole study: Samples from collaborators originated in the United States, Italy and Spain and spanned both the acute and convalescent phases of COVID-19. Subjects who had been exposed to COVID-19, were actively infected with it, or had recovered from it provided the deeply sampled blood TCRbeta repertoires that made up the dataset. The sample metadata nearly always contained a de-identified subject ID, COVID-19 status, age in years and sex. The samples were drawn from two sources: the first 160 participants of the ongoing ImmuneRACE study, and over 1,000 subjects contributed by 6 global collaborators. Where available, HLA class I and class II types were taken from metadata supplied by the sample provider and were not determined by assay-based typing. The prospective study material was composed of cDNA or gDNA derived from T cells, B-cell-depleted T cells, or PBMCs. The repertoires were made available in a free public database intended to serve as a resource for research on the immune response to SARS-CoV-2. What the research found in general, with its limitations: Clinical and demographic metadata were provided uncurated, with the amount varying by source and participant.

TCRbeta CDR3 regions were amplified from genomic DNA by means of the immunoSEQ Assay, a bias-controlled multiplex PCR. In the source study's methods: Nucleated cell counts per sample were estimated from amplification of reference gene primers within the assay. To quantify the absolute abundance of each unique TCRbeta CDR3 rearrangement, sequence reads were collapsed and filtered. For each sample, productive Simpson clonality was calculated by taking the square root of Simpson's diversity index across productive rearrangements. In TCRdb, the immuneACCESS table is reduced to in-frame sequences with V and J assigned. These tables do not hold every clone; where another copy was compared, an unresolved V gene accounts for under half, and the others remain unexplained. That table supplies the V and J calls and clone size; D and trimming were determined from the DNA. In all, the sample holds tens of thousands of clones, and around nine tenths of those were seen once. In total, the top ten clones hold around 13% of the sample.

The collaborating institutions used their own protocols to collect whole blood in K2EDTA tubes. For TCRbeta analysis, collaborator samples were shipped as frozen whole blood, as isolated PBMCs, or as DNA extracted from either sample type. As regards this clone: Its specific antigen is unknown. No much larger clone exists at a distance of one base, and base qualities are not known.

There are 16 amino acids in the CDR3, from cysteine to phenylalanine inclusive. Solely the CDR3 DNA is kept, with 48 bases framed from the first base. The V end gives up 3 bases and the J end 6 bases, leaving 9 bases in the junction not matched to a gene. CDR1 SGDLS and CDR2 YYNGEE are derived from the germline V gene. The V and J genes are TRBV9 and TRBJ2-2; a stretch of 9 junction bases matches TRBD1. Material: peripheral blood. This receptor was taken from a man between 65 and 85 years old with active or convalescent COVID-19. CDR3 loop: CASSAGTGRNAGELFF. The bases are TGTGCCAGCAGCGCCGGGACAGGGCGTAATGCCGGGGAGCTGTTTTTT.